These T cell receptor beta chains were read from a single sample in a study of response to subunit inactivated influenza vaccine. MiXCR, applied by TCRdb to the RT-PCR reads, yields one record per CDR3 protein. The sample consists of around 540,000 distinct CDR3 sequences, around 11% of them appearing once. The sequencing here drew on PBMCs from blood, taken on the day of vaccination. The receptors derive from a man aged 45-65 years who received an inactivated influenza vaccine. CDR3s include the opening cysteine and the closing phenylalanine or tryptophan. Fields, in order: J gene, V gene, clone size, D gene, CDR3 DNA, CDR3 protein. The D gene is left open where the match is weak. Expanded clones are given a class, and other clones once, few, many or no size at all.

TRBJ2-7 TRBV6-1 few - TGTGCCAGCAGTGAAGCTAGCTTCGAGCAGTACTTC CASSEASFEQYF
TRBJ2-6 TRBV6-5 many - TGTGCCAGCAGTTACTCTGGGGCCAACGTCCTGACTTTC CASSYSGANVLTF
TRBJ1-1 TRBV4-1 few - TGCGCCAGCAGGAGGGACAACATGAACACTGAAGCTTTCTTT CASRRDNMNTEAFF
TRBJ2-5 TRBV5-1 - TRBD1 TGCGCCAGCAGCGCCCTTGGGGACAGGTACCAAGAGACCCAGTACTTC CASSALGDRYQETQYF
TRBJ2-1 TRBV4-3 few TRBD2 TGCGCCAGCAGCCAAATTGGCGGGAGGGCGTACGAGCAGTTCTTC CASSQIGGRAYEQFF
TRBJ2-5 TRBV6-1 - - TGTGCCAGCAGTGAAGCTCGGAGCCCAGGGGAGACCCAGTACTTC CASSEARSPGETQYF
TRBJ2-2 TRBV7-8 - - TGTGCCAGCAGCGAAAGGACGCGAGCCGGGGAGCTGTTTTTT CASSERTRAGELFF
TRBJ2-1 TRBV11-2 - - TGTGCCAGCAGCGCAAGGGGGTTAGGGCAGTTCTTC CASSARGLGQFF
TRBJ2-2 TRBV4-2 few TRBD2 TGTGCCAGCAGCCAAAGCGGGGGGAGCACCGGGGAGCTGTTTTTT CASSQSGGSTGELFF
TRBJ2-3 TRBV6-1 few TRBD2 TGTGCCAGCAGTCAAGGACTAGCGGGGAGCACAGATACGCAGTATTTT CASSQGLAGSTDTQYF
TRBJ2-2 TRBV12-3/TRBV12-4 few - TGTGCCAGCAAGTTGGGCACCGGGGAGCTGTTTTTT CASKLGTGELFF
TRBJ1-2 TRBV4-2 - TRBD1 TGTGCCAGCAGCCAAGAAGTTCGGGACAGGGGCTATGGCTACACCTTC CASSQEVRDRGYGYTF
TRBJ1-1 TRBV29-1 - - TGCAGCCTTCGAAAGTCCCTCAACACTGAAGCTTTCTTT CSLRKSLNTEAFF
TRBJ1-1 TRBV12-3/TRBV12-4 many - TGTGCCAGCAGGGTAACAGGGTGGAACACTGAAGCTTTCTTT CASRVTGWNTEAFF
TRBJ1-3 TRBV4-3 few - TGCGCCAGCAGCCAAGATAGTGGAGGGACTGGAAACACCATATATTTT CASSQDSGGTGNTIYF
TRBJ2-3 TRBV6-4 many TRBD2 TGTGCCAGCAGTCCCCACGAGAGGGATGAGCGGGACCTCTCCGGGGGTCGGACAGATACGCAGTATTTT CASSPHERDERDLSGGRTDTQYF
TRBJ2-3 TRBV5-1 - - TGCGCCAGCAGCCGCGATCAGGCGGATACGCAGTATTTT CASSRDQADTQYF
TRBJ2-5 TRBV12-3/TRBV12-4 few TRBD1 TGTGCCAGCAGTCAACAGGGGGCGTGGAGGGAGACCCAGTACTTC CASSQQGAWRETQYF